Presented here are 24 T cell receptor beta chains from one specimen sequenced in a study of shared clonotypes between healthy human individuals. TCRdb's table, derived via immunoSEQ multiplex PCR, lists solely in-frame clones and lacks some. The sample shows approximately 440,000 clones, more than 70% of them seen only once. Sequencing was carried out using PBMCs. These receptors were taken from a woman aged 35 to 49 in good health. Some clones in this sample may be carry-over from other donors' samples.

The chain links TRBV29-1 to TRBJ1-1; D may be TRBD1 (6 bases). The V end lost 2 bases, the J end lost 4 bases, and 11 bases lay between the germline ends. Looked up from germline, CDR1 is SQVTM and CDR2 is ANQGSEA. This CDR3 region has 13 residues. CDR3 loop: CSVETGQSTEAFF. CDR3 DNA: TGCAGCGTTGAAACCGGACAGAGCACTGAAGCTTTCTTT.

The V call is TRBV28, the J call TRBJ1-5; D is perhaps TRBD1 (6 bases). Germline loops: CDR1 MDHEN, CDR2 SYDVKM. V was cut by 5 bases and J by 2 bases, with 16 bases left in between. This CDR3 is built from 16 residues. CDR3 DNA: TGTGCCAGCAGTATACTACAGGGAACCGGCAATCAGCCCCAGCATTTT. It yields the protein CASSILQGTGNQPQHF.

The V and J genes are TRBV5-6 and TRBJ1-2; the D gene is possibly TRBD1 (6 bases). CDR1 SGHDT and CDR2 YYEEEE come from the germline V gene. CDR3 size: 14 residues. V lost 4 bases, J lost 4 bases, and 14 bases lay in between. Written as DNA, the CDR3 is TGTGCCAGCAGCCGGGGACACAACCTCTATGGCTACACCTTC. Translating it yields CASSRGHNLYGYTF.

V and J are TRBV7-9 and TRBJ1-1, with D possibly matching TRBD1 (5 bases). V was cut by 6 bases and J by 8 bases, with 10 bases left in between. CDR3 size: 11 residues. CDR1 and CDR2 from the germline V gene are SEHNR and FQNEAQ (reference sequence). The DNA of the CDR3 is TGTGCCAGCAGTTGGGGCACCGAAGCTTTCTTT. Its translation is CASSWGTEAFF.

This chain links TRBV9 with TRBJ2-7; D is undetermined. The V end was cut by 0 bases, the J end by 3 bases, with 13 bases between. Germline assignment: CDR1 SGDLS and CDR2 YYNGEE. The length of the CDR3 is 15 residues. Here the CDR3 reads CASSVDVSSDYEQYF. The CDR3 DNA sequence: TGTGCCAGCAGCGTAGATGTTAGCTCGGACTACGAGCAGTACTTC.

This clone was recorded only once. The rearrangement joins TRBV29-1 to TRBJ2-1; TRBD1 might be the D (7 bases). The CDR3 contains 13 residues. Germline values: CDR1 SQVTM, CDR2 ANQGSEA. Between the trimmed V and J ends, which lost 3 bases and 7 bases, there was a span of 13 bases. CDR3: CSVDYSGGNEQFF. CDR3 sequence (DNA): TGCAGCGTTGATTATTCAGGGGGGAATGAGCAGTTCTTC.

The chain combines TRBV18 with TRBJ2-5; D tentatively reads TRBD1 or TRBD2 (5 bases each). V gave up 3 bases and J gave up 2 bases, with 13 bases separating them. This CDR3 is 15 amino acids long. CDR1 and CDR2 (germline): KGHSH, LQKENI. The CDR3 loop is CASSPGTNQQETQYF. The CDR3 bases are TGTGCCAGCTCACCCGGGACGAATCAGCAAGAGACCCAGTACTTC.

The sample holds a few counts of this clone. The sample has other DNA sequences that encode this CDR3 too. J is TRBJ2-7 and V is TRBV18; D is perhaps TRBD1 (6 bases). This CDR3 is built from 18 residues. Looked up from germline, CDR1 is KGHSH and CDR2 is LQKENI. V lost 2 bases, J lost 6 bases, and 26 bases lay in between. The CDR3: CASSPNPPTTGLRAEQYF. The CDR3 DNA reads as TGTGCCAGCTCACCAAACCCCCCTACGACAGGTCTTAGGGCCGAGCAGTACTTC.

About this clone: This may arise from a read error, as a much more abundant clone is one base away. This rearrangement joins TRBV2 to TRBJ2-7, with 9 positions matching TRBD1. Germline lookup yields CDR1 SNHLY and CDR2 FYNNEI. This CDR3 is 16 amino acids long. The CDR3 reads CAGSELSGDRAREQYF. The CDR3 DNA reads as TGTGCCGGCAGTGAACTAAGCGGGGACAGGGCTAGGGAGCAGTACTTC. Full variable domain (rest looked up from reference TRBV2 and TRBJ2-7): EPEVTQTPSHQVTQMGQEVILRCVPISNHLYFYWYRQILGQKVEFLVSFYNNEISEKSEIFDDQFSVERPDGSNFTLKIRSTKLEDSAMYFCAGSELSGDRAREQYFGPGTRLTVT.

The V and J genes are TRBV9 and TRBJ1-5; TRBD1 aligns across 9 bases. CDR1 is SGDLS, CDR2 YYNGEE, per germline. The CDR3 spans 15 residues. J lost 5 bases, V lost 2 bases, and 5 bases had no gene match. This CDR3 is CASSVRDREYQPQHF. CDR3 coding DNA: TGTGCCAGCAGCGTCCGGGACAGGGAATATCAGCCCCAGCATTTT.

A remark on this clone: A single base separates this from a much larger clone, so it may be a read error. The rearrangement uses TRBV4-1 and TRBJ1-1, with D possibly being TRBD1 (5 bases). Trimming cost V 0 bases and J 5 bases, with 16 bases left between them. The germline gives CDR1 MGHRA, CDR2 YSYEKL. The CDR3 has 16 amino acids. CDR3 bases: TGCGCCAGCAGCCAAGAGGGGTTCGGGGCCTGGACTGAAGCTTTCTTT. Translation gives CASSQEGFGAWTEAFF.

In its sample, this clone was seen a few times. The rearrangement joins TRBV5-6 to TRBJ2-7, with 8 nucleotides matching TRBD2. The CDR3 length is 15 residues. From germline, CDR1 is SGHDT and CDR2 YYEEEE. J lost 7 bases, V lost 4 bases, and 13 bases had no gene match. CDR3 in amino acids: CASSPGGGLVAEQYF. CDR3 nucleotide sequence: TGTGCCAGCAGCCCTGGGGGGGGACTAGTAGCGGAGCAGTACTTC.

The V call is TRBV5-1, the J call TRBJ1-4, with a weak D call TRBD1 (5 bases). The CDR3 contains 16 residues. Per germline, CDR1 SGHRS and CDR2 YFSETQ. The V gene lost 0 bases and the J gene lost 3 bases, with 12 bases spanning the gap. The CDR3 DNA is TGCGCCAGCAGCTTGGAGGGGACCTGGGCTAATGAAAAACTGTTTTTT. Translation gives CASSLEGTWANEKLFF.

CDR3 sequence: CASSLWQDGTSGSRGDTQYF. DNA of the CDR3: TGCGCCAGCAGCTTGTGGCAGGACGGGACTAGCGGGAGTCGGGGCGATACGCAGTATTTT. The chain recombines TRBV5-1 with TRBJ2-3; TRBD2 matches 14 bases. Germline values: CDR1 SGHRS, CDR2 YFSETQ. This CDR3 contains 20 residues. Trimming cost V 1 base and J 6 bases; bases outside gene matches: 16.

The V call is TRBV18, the J call TRBJ1-2; TRBD1 agrees at 8 bases. Trimming took 4 bases from V and 4 from J; bases not matched to a gene: 5. This CDR3 region has 14 residues. The germline CDR1 and CDR2 sequences are KGHSH and LQKENI. The chain's CDR3 is CASSRQGNSYGYTF. CDR3 DNA: TGTGCCAGCTCACGACAGGGGAATAGCTATGGCTACACCTTC.

This chain connects TRBV4-2 to TRBJ2-7; 7 bases match TRBD2. CDR1 and CDR2 from the germline V gene are LGHNA and YNFKEQ. This CDR3 is built from 15 residues. Trimming took 1 base from V and 3 from J; bases not matched to a gene: 6. The CDR3, as DNA: TGTGCCAGCAGCCAAGGGGAGCGGGGCTTCTACGAGCAGTACTTC. It codes for CASSQGERGFYEQYF.

CDR3 coding DNA: TGTGCCAGTAGTATGTACGGGAGGGCCTACAATGAGCAGTTCTTC. Translating it yields CASSMYGRAYNEQFF. The J gene is TRBJ2-1, the V gene TRBV19, with TRBD2 matching over 8 bases. From germline, CDR1 is LNHDA and CDR2 SQIVND (reference sequence). The CDR3 spans 15 residues. The junction had 3 bases not matched to a gene; V was cut back by 3 bases and J by 2 bases.

This chain joins TRBV5-1 and TRBJ2-6; D gene uncertain. Germline CDR1 and CDR2: SGHRS and YFSETQ. The ends were cut back, 0 bases at V and 4 bases at J, with 8 bases in the middle. The CDR3 is made up of 15 amino acids. CDR3 protein: CASSLASLGANVLTF. DNA of the CDR3: TGCGCCAGCAGCTTGGCCTCACTCGGGGCCAACGTCCTGACTTTC.

V usage is TRBV7-9 and J usage is TRBJ2-1; D remains ambiguous. CDR3 size: 11 residues. V lost 5 bases and J lost 8, with 7 bases in between. Per the germline V gene, CDR1 is SEHNR and CDR2 is FQNEAQ (reference sequence). This chain's CDR3 is CASSQWYEQFF. For the CDR3, the DNA is TGTGCCAGCAGCCAGTGGTATGAGCAGTTCTTC.

As to this clone: The identical CDR3 is also encoded by other nucleotide sequences in the sample. The chain joins TRBV11-3 to TRBJ1-1, with D perhaps TRBD1 (5 bases). The germline CDR1 and CDR2 sequences are SGHNT and YENEEA. V lost 3 bases and J 1 base, leaving 6 bases between the germline ends. This CDR3 comprises 13 residues. CDR3 nucleotides: TGTGCCAGCAGCTTGGGGGGGAACACTGAAGCTTTCTTT. Residues: CASSLGGNTEAFF.

The chain combines TRBV18 with TRBJ1-2; D remains ambiguous. V dropped 3 bases and J dropped 2 bases, with 13 bases sitting between them. The CDR3 has 15 residues. Germline lookup yields CDR1 KGHSH and CDR2 LQKENI. The CDR3 sequence is CASSPTNGPNYGYTF. Written as DNA, the CDR3 is TGTGCCAGCTCACCCACAAATGGACCCAACTATGGCTACACCTTC.

This clone was detected a few times. The chain has TRBV7-2 and TRBJ2-7; 9 bases are a match to TRBD2. The CDR3 runs 16 residues. The ends lost 1 base at V and 2 bases at J; junction bases unmatched: 6. Germline V gene lookup returns CDR1 SGHTA and CDR2 FQGNSA. CDR3 coding DNA: TGTGCCAGCAGCTTAGTCCACGGCGGGAGGGCCTACGAGCAGTACTTC. Translating it yields CASSLVHGGRAYEQYF.

The rearrangement links TRBV2 to TRBJ2-2; 10 bases match TRBD2. From germline, CDR1 is SNHLY and CDR2 FYNNEI. V shed 4 bases and J 7 bases; nucleotides not matched to a gene: 6. The CDR3 loop spans 15 amino acids. The CDR3 here is CASSASGRALGELFF. The CDR3 DNA is TGTGCCAGCAGTGCGAGCGGGAGGGCCCTCGGGGAGCTGTTTTTT. The full variable domain, in which reference TRBV2 and TRBJ2-2 provide the parts outside the CDR3, is EPEVTQTPSHQVTQMGQEVILRCVPISNHLYFYWYRQILGQKVEFLVSFYNNEISEKSEIFDDQFSVERPDGSNFTLKIRSTKLEDSAMYFCASSASGRALGELFFGEGSRLTVL.

This clone was counted at least ten times. The rearrangement uses TRBV7-3 and TRBJ2-1; D possibly corresponds to TRBD2 (7 bases). The CDR3 loop spans 16 amino acids. V lost 4 bases and J lost 1, with 14 bases in between. CDR1 and CDR2 from the germline V gene are SGHTA and FQGTGA. The CDR3 is CASSSQGRVSYNEQFF. The DNA of the CDR3 is TGTGCCAGCAGCTCCCAGGGGAGGGTATCCTACAATGAGCAGTTCTTC.